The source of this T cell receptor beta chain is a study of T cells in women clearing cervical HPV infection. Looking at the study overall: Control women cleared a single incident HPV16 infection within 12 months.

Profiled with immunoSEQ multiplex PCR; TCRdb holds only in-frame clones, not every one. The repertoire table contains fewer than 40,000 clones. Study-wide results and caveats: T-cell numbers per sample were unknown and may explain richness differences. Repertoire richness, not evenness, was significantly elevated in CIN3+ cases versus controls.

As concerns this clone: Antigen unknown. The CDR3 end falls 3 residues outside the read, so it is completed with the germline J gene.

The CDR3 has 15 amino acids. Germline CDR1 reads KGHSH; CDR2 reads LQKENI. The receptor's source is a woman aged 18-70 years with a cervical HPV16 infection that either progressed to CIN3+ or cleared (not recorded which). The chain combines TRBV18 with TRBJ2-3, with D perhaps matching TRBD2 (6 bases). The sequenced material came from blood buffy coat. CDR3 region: CASSPPGGAQETQYF. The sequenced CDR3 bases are TGTGCCAGCTCACCACCAGGCGGGGCCCAAGAGACG.